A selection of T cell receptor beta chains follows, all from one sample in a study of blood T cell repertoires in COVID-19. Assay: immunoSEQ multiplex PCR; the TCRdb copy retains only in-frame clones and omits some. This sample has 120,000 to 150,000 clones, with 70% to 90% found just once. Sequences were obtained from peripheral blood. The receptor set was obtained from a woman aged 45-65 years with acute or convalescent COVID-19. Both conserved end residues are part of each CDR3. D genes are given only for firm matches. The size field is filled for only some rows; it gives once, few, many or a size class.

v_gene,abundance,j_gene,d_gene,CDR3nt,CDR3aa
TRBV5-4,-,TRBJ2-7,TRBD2,TGTGCCAGCAGCATCAGCGGGGGGGCCCACGAGCAGTACTTC,CASSISGGAHEQYF
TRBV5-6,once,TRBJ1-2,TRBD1,TGTGCCAGCAGCCTCGACAGGGTCGGTGGCTACACCTTC,CASSLDRVGGYTF
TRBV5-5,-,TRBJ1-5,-,TGTGCCAGCAGTCATCTAGCCATGGGCCAGCCCCAGCATTTT,CASSHLAMGQPQHF
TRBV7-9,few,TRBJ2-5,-,TGTGCCAGCAGCCAGCCCGGACACTGGGCCCAAGAGACCCAGTACTTC,CASSQPGHWAQETQYF
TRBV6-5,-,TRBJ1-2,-,TGTGCCAGCAGTTACTCGAACCGGTTTAACTATGGCTACACCTTC,CASSYSNRFNYGYTF
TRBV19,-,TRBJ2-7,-,TGTGCCAGTAGTACACCGGGTGGGCGGGACTACGAGCAGTACTTC,CASSTPGGRDYEQYF
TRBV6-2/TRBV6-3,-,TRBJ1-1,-,TGTGCCAGCAGCATAATACGGGTGAACACTGAAGCTTTCTTT,CASSIIRVNTEAFF
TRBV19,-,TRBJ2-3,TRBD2,TGTGCCAGTAGCCCCTATCTAGCGGGGGGGCCAGATACGCAGTATTTT,CASSPYLAGGPDTQYF
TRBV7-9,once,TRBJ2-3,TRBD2,TGTGCCAGCAGCTTATTTGCTAGCGGGGGCGCAGATACGCAGTATTTT,CASSLFASGGADTQYF
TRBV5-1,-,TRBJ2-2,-,TGCGCCAGCAGCTTGGCAGGGGACGCGAGGAACACCGGGGAGCTGTTTTTT,CASSLAGDARNTGELFF
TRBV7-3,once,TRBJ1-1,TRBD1,TGTGCCAGCAGCCAATCAGACAGGGGACGGTGGAACACTGAAGCTTTCTTT,CASSQSDRGRWNTEAFF
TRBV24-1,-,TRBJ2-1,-,TGTGCCACCAGTGACGGGGATGAGCAGTTCTTC,CATSDGDEQFF
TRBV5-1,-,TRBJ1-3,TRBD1,TGCGCCAGCAGCTTGGTGTCGGGACAGAGCTCTGGAAACACCATATATTTT,CASSLVSGQSSGNTIYF
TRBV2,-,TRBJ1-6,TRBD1,TGTGCCACACGAAAGGGGACAGGGACGTTTAACCCCCTCCACTTT,CATRKGTGTFNPLHF
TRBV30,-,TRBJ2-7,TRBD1,TGTGCCTGGAGTTACGGGACAGGGGGCACCAGGAGCTCCTACGAGCAGTACTTC,CAWSYGTGGTRSSYEQYF
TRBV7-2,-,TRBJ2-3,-,TGTGCCAGCAGCTTAGTGGGCGCCCCAGATACGCAGTATTTT,CASSLVGAPDTQYF
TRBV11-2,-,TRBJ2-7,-,TGTGCCAGCAGCTTACCCCGGGTCGGCAACTACGAGCAGTACTTC,CASSLPRVGNYEQYF
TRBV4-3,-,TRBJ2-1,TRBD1,TGCGCCAGCAGCCAAGATTCGACAGGGGGCTACAATGAGCAGTTCTTC,CASSQDSTGGYNEQFF
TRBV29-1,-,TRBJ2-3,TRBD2,TGCAGCGTTGGAGGGACTAGAGGCACAGATACGCAGTATTTT,CSVGGTRGTDTQYF
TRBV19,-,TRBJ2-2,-,TGTGCCAGTATAGACTCCTCGGGCACCGGGGAGCTGTTTTTT,CASIDSSGTGELFF
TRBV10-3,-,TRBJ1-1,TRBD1,TGTGCCATCAGTGAACGGGACAGGGGGCGAACCCTGGACACTGAAGCTTTCTTT,CAISERDRGRTLDTEAFF
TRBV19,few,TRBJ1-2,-,TGTGCCAGTGCAGGGGCCCCTGACTATGGCTACACCTTC,CASAGAPDYGYTF
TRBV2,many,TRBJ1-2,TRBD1,TGTGCCAGCAGCAGGGACAGGGGAACGGTTAACTATGGCTACACCTTC,CASSRDRGTVNYGYTF
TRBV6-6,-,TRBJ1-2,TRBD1,TGTGCCAGCGAATCCGGGACAGGGGGGCACTATGGCTACACCTTC,CASESGTGGHYGYTF
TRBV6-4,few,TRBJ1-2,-,TGTGCCAGCAGGGACAGCGGGACATGGGGCTACACCTTC,CASRDSGTWGYTF
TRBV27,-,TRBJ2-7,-,TGTGCCAGCAGTTTAGGCAGGACCTACGAGCAGTACTTC,CASSLGRTYEQYF
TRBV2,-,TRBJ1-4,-,TGTGCCAGCAGTCTCCTGAGAGAAAAACTGTTTTTT,CASSLLREKLFF
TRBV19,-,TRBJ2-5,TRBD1,TGTGCCAGTAGTGTGTCAGGGGGACAAGAGACCCAGTACTTC,CASSVSGGQETQYF
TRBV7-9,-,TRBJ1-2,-,TGTGCCAGCAGCTTAGCAAACAATGGGGGCGCTGGCTACACCTTC,CASSLANNGGAGYTF
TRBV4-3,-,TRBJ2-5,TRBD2,TGCGCCAGCAGCCAAGATATAGCGGGGGGCGGAGAGACCCAGTACTTC,CASSQDIAGGGETQYF
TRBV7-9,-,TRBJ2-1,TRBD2,TGTGCCAGCAGCCGACTAGCGGGGGGTTGGGGCAATGAGCAGTTCTTC,CASSRLAGGWGNEQFF
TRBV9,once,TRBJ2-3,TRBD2,TGTGCCAGCAGCGTGGAAAGCGGGGGGGTAAGGTTCACAGATACGCAGTATTTT,CASSVESGGVRFTDTQYF
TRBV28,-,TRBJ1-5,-,TGTGCCAGCAGTTCCCCCGTCGGGGACACCAATCAGCCCCAGCATTTT,CASSSPVGDTNQPQHF
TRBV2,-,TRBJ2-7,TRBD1,TGTGCCAGCAGTCAGGGGGCCTACGAGCAGTACTTC,CASSQGAYEQYF
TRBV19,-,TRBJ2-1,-,TGTGCCAGTAGTATAATCGGGTACAATGAGCAGTTCTTC,CASSIIGYNEQFF
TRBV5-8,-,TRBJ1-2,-,TGTGCCAGCAGCTTGGACACGGGACTTCGAGGGTATGGCTACACCTTC,CASSLDTGLRGYGYTF
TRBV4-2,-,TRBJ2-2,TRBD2,TGTGCCAGCAGCCGCACCGGGGCGGGGGGTACCGGGGAGCTGTTTTTT,CASSRTGAGGTGELFF
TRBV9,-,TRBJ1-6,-,TGTGCCAGCAGCGCGGCTCGGGGGGACTCCGGGAATTCACCCCTCCACTTT,CASSAARGDSGNSPLHF
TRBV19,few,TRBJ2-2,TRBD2,TGTGCCAGTAGTATTTTGGTTAGCGGGGTCGCGAACACCGGGGAGCTGTTTTTT,CASSILVSGVANTGELFF
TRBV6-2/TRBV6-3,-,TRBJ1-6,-,TGTGCCAGCAGTGAGCTACGACATCGGACCCTCCACTTT,CASSELRHRTLHF
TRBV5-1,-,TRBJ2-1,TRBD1,TGCGCCAGCAGCTTGGGGACAGGGAGCAATGAGCAGTTCTTC,CASSLGTGSNEQFF
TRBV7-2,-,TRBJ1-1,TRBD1,TGTGCCAGCAACGGACAGGGGCTGGCGAACACTGAAGCTTTCTTT,CASNGQGLANTEAFF
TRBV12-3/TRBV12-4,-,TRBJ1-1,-,TGTGCCAGCAAACGCCCAGGTGGCGTATTGGCTTTCTTT,CASKRPGGVLAFF
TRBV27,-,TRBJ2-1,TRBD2,TGTGCCAGCAGTTCAGGTGTAGCGGGGGCGAACAATGAGCAGTTCTTC,CASSSGVAGANNEQFF
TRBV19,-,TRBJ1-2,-,TGTGCCAGTAGTATAAAACGTACCCCCGAGGACTATGGCTACACCTTC,CASSIKRTPEDYGYTF
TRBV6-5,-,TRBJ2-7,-,TGTGCCAGCAGTTACCGCGGAGTCCCCTACGAGCAGTACTTC,CASSYRGVPYEQYF
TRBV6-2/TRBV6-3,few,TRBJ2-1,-,TGTGCCAGCAGTTACTGGGGGCAGCAGTTCTTC,CASSYWGQQFF
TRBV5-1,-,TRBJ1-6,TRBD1,TGCGCCAGAAGTTGGAACCGGGACAGGGGGCGCTGGGATTCACCCCTCCACTTT,CARSWNRDRGRWDSPLHF
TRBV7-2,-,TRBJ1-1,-,TGTGCCAGCAGCACCACTCCGAGGGCGGACACTGAAGCTTTCTTT,CASSTTPRADTEAFF
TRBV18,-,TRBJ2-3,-,TGTGCCAGCTCACCCGCGGATTATACGCAGTATTTT,CASSPADYTQYF
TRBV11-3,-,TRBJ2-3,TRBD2,TGTGCCAGCAGCTTAGGGACTAGCGGGGGGAAGGCAGATACGCAGTATTTT,CASSLGTSGGKADTQYF
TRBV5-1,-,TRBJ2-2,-,TGCGCCAGCAGCTTGGCCTCGACAGGTGTAACCGGGGAGCTGTTTTTT,CASSLASTGVTGELFF
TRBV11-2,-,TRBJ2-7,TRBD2,TGTGCCAGCAGCTCTTCTAGCGGGGGGGCCTACGAGCAGTACTTC,CASSSSSGGAYEQYF
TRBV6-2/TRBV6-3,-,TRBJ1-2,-,TGTGCCAGCAGTTACTCGAAGGACAGCAGTTCAGGCTACACCTTC,CASSYSKDSSSGYTF
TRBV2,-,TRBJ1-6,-,TGTGCCAGCAGTGACCAACTAGGGGGTTCACCCCTCCACTTT,CASSDQLGGSPLHF